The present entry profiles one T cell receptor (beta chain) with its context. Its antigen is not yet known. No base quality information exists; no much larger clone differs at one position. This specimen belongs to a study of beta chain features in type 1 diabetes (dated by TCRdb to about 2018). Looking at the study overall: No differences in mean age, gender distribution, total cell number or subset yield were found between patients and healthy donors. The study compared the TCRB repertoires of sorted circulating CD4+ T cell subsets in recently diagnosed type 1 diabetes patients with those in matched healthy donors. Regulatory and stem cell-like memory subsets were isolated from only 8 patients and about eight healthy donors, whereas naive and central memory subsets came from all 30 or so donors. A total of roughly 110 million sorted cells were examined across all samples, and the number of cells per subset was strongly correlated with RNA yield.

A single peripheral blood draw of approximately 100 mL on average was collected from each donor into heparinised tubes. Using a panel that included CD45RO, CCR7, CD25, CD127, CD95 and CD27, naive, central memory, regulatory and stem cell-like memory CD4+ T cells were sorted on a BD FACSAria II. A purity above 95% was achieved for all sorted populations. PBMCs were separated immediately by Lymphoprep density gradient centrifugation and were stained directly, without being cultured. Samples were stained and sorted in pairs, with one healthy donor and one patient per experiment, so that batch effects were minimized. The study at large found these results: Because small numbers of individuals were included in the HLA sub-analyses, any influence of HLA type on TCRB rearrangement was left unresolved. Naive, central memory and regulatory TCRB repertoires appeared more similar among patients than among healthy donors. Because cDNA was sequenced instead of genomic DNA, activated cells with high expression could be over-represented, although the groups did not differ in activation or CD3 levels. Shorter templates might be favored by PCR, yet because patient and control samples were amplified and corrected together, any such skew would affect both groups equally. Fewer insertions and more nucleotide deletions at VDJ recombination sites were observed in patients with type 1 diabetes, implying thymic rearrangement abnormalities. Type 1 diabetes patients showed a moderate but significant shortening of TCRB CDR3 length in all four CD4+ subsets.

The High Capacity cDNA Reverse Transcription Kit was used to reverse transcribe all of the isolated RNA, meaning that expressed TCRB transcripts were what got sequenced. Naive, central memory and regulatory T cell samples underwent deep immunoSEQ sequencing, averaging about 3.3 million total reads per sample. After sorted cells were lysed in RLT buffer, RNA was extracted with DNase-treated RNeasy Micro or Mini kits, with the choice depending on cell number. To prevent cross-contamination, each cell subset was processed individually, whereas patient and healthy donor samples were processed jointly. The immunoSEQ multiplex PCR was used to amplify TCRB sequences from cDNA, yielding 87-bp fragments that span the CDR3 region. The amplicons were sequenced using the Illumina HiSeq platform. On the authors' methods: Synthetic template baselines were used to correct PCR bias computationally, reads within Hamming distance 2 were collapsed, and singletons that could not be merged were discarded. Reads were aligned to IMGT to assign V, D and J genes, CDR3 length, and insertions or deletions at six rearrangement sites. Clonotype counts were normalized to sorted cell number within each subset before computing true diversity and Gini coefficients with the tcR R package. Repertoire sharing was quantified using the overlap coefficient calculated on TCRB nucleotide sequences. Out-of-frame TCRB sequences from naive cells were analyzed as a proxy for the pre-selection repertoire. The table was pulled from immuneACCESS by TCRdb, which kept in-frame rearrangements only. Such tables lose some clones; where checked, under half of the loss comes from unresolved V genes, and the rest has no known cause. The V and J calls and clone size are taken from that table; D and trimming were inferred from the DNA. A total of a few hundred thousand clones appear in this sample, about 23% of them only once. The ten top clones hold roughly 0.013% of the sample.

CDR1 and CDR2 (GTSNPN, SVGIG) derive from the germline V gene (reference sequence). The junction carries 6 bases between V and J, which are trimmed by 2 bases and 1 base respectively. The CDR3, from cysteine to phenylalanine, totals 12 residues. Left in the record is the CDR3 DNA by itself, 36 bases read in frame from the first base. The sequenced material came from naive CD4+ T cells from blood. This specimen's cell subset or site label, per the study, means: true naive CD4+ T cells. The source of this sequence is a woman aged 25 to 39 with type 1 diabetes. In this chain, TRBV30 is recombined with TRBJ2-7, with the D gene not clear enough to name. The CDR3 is CAWSSTSYEQYF. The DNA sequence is TGTGCCTGGAGTTCAACTTCCTACGAGCAGTACTTC.